This T cell receptor beta chain was obtained from a study of vaccination and CD4 T cells after COVID-19. Study-wide context: In culture, cells were exposed to overlapping spike peptides from SARS-CoV-2, HCoV-NL63, HCoV-OC43 and HCoV-229E.

After removal of 5 bases from V and 7 bases from J, the junction contained 10 bases not matched to a gene. This CDR3 is built from 14 residues. Germline V lookup: CDR1 SNHLY, CDR2 FYNNEI. Described treatment: approximately 10-day PBMC culture with coronavirus spike peptide pools or control peptides (ViraFEST assay). ViraFEST used peptide pools to expand antigen-specific T cells, then sequenced TCRs. Half the medium was replaced with fresh IL-2 medium on days 3 and 7. Researchers used the Oncomine TCR Beta short-read assay to sequence DNA from cultured CD4+ T cells. MiXCR was run by TCRdb on the PCR reads, yielding one entry per CDR3 protein. Among approximately 9,500 distinct CDR3 sequences listed, approximately 28% were seen once. Findings and caveats of the study: Spike mono-reactivity was evident in 304 of the 307 vaccine-specific clones derived from convalescent patients.

There are a few counts of this clonotype. Antigen unknown. The sequenced sample was CD4+ T cells from blood, cultured in vitro, obtained after SARS-CoV-2 vaccination. The receptor's source is a human donor who had recovered from COVID-19. The chain has TRBV2 and TRBJ1-1, with 7 bases matching TRBD1. The CDR3 sequence: CASSQTDRDGEAFF. The DNA of the CDR3 is TGTGCCAGCAGTCAGACCGACAGGGACGGTGAAGCTTTCTTT.